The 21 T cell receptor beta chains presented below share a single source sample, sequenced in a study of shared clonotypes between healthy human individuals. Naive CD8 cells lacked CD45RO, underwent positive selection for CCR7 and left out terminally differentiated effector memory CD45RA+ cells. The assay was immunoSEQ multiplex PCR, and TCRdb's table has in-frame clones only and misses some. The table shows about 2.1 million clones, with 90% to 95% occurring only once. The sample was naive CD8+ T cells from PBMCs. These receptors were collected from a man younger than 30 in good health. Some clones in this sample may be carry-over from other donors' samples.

The CDR3 loop is CASSWGAIGEQFF. CDR3 nucleotide sequence: TGTGCCAGCAGTTGGGGGGCGATTGGAGAGCAGTTCTTC. J is TRBJ2-1 and V is TRBV28; either TRBD1 or TRBD2 may fit D (6 bases each). The V gene's germline CDR1 is MDHEN and CDR2 SYDVKM. CDR3 length equals 13 residues. Trimming pared 4 bases from V and 10 bases from J, leaving 14 bases between. The full variable domain, with the rest looked up from reference TRBV28 and TRBJ2-1, is DVKVTQSSRYLVKRTGEKVFLECVQDMDHENMFWYRQDPGLGLRLIYFSYDVKMKEKGDIPEGYSVSREKKERFSLILESASTNQTSMYLCASSWGAIGEQFFGPGTRLTVL.

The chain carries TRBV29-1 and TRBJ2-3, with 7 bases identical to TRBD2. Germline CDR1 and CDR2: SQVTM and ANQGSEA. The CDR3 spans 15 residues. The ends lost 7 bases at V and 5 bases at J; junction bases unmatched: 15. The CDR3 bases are TGCAGCGGGGGAGGGTTTGGCGGTGAAGGAGATACGCAGTATTTT. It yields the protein CSGGGFGGEGDTQYF.

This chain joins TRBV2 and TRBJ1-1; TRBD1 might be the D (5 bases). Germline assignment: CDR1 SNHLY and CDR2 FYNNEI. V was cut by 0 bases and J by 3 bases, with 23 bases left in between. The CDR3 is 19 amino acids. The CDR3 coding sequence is TGTGCCAGCAGTGAAGCGGAGGACGACAGTACCCGTGGGGACACTGAAGCTTTCTTT. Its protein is CASSEAEDDSTRGDTEAFF.

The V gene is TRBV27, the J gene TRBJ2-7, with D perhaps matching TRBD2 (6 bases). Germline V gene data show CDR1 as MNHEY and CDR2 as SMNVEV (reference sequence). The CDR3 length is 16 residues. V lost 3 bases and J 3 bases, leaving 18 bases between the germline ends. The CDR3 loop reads CASSFSGGERGYEQYF. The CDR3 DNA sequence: TGTGCCAGCAGTTTCTCCGGCGGGGAAAGGGGCTACGAGCAGTACTTC.

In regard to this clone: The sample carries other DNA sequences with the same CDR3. For the CDR3, the DNA is TGTGCCAGCAGTCCTCGGGGGGTGAACACTGAAGCTTTCTTT. Protein: CASSPRGVNTEAFF. The chain is built from TRBV28 and TRBJ1-1; perhaps TRBD1 as D (5 bases). The germline V and J ends were trimmed by 5 bases and 0 bases, with 10 bases remaining between them. Germline V gene sequence: CDR1 MDHEN, CDR2 SYDVKM. CDR3 size: 14 residues.

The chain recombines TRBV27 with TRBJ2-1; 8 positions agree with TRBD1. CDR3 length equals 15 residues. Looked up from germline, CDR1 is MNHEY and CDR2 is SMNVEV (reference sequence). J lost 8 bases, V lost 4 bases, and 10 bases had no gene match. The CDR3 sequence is CASSSPDPGGHEQFF. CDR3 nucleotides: TGTGCCAGCAGTTCCCCGGACCCAGGGGGCCATGAGCAGTTCTTC.

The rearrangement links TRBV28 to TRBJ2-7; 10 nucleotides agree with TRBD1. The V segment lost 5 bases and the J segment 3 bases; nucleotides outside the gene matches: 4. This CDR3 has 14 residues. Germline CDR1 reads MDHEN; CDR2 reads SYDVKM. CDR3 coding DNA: TGTGCCAGCAGTGCCCGGGACAGGGGCTACGAGCAGTACTTC. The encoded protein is CASSARDRGYEQYF. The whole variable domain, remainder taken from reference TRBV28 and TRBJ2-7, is DVKVTQSSRYLVKRTGEKVFLECVQDMDHENMFWYRQDPGLGLRLIYFSYDVKMKEKGDIPEGYSVSREKKERFSLILESASTNQTSMYLCASSARDRGYEQYFGPGTRLTVT.

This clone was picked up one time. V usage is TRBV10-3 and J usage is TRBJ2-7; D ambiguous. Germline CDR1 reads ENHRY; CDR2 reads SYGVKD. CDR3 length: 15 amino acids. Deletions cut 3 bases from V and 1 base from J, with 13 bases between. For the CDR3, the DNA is TGTGCCATCAGTGATCGCGACGTCGTTTCCTACGAGCAGTACTTC. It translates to CAISDRDVVSYEQYF.

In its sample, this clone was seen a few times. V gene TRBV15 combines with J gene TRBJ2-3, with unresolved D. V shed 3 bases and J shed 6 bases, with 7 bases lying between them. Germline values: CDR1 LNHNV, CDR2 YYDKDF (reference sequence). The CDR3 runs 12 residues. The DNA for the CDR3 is TGTGCCACCAGCAGCTACGAGGATACGCAGTATTTT. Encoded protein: CATSSYEDTQYF.

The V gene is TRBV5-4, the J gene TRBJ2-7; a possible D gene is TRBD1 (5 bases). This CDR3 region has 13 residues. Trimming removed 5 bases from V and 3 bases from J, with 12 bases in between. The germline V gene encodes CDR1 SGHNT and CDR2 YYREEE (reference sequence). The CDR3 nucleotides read TGTGCCAGCAGTTTAGACAGACACTACGAGCAGTACTTC. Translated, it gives CASSLDRHYEQYF. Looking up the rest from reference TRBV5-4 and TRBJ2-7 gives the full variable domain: ETGVTQSPTHLIKTRGQQVTLRCSSQSGHNTVSWYQQALGQGPQFIFQYYREEENGRGNFPPRFSGLQFPNYSSELNVNALELDDSALYLCASSLDRHYEQYFGPGTRLTVT.

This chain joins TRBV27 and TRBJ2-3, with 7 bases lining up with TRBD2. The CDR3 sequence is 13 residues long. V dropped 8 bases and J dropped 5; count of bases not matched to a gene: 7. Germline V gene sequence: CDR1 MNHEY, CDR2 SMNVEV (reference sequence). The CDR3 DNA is TGTGCCAGCGGGTATTCTAGCGGAGATACGCAGTATTTT. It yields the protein CASGYSSGDTQYF.

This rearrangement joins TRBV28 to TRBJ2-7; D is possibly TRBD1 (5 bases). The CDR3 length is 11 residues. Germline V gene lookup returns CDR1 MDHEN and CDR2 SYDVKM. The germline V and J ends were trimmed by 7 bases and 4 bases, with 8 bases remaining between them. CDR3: CASKQGYEQYF. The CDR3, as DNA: TGTGCCAGCAAGCAGGGTTACGAGCAGTACTTC.

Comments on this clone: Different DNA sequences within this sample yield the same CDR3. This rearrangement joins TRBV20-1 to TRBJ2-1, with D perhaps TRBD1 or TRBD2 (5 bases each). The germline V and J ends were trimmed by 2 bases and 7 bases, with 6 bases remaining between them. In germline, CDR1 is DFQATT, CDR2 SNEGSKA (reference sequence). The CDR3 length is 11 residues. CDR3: CSARWGNEQFF. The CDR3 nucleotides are TGCAGTGCTAGATGGGGGAATGAGCAGTTCTTC.

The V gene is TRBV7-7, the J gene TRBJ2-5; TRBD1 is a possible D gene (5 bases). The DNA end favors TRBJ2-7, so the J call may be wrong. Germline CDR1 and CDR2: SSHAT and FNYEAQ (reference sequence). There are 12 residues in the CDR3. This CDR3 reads CASRQGAYEQYF. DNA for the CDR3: TGTGCCAGCAGGCAAGGGGCCTACGAGCAGTACTTC.

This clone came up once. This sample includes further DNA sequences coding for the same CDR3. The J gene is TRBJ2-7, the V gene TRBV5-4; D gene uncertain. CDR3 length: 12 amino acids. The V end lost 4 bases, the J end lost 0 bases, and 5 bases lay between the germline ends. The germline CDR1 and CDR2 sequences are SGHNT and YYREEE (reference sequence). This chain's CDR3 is CASSRDSYEQYF. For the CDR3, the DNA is TGTGCCAGCAGCCGAGACTCCTACGAGCAGTACTTC.

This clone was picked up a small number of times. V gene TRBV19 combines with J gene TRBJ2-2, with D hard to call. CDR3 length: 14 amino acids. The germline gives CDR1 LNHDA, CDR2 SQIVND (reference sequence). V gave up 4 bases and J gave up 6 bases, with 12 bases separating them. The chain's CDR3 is CASSNRAISGELFF. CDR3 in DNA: TGTGCCAGTAGTAACCGGGCCATATCCGGGGAGCTGTTTTTT.

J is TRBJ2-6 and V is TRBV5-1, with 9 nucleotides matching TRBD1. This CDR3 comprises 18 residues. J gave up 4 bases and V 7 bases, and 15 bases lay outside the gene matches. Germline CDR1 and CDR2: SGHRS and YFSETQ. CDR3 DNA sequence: TGCGCCAGCCGGGACAGGGCTTTAATCCCTTCCGGGGCCAACGTCCTGACTTTC. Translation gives CASRDRALIPSGANVLTF.

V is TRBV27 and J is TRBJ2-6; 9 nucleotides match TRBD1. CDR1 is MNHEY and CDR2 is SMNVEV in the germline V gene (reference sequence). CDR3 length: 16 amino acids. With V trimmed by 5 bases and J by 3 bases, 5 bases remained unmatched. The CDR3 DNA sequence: TGTGCCAGCAGTCTCCGGGACAGGGATGGGGCCAACGTCCTGACTTTC. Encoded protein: CASSLRDRDGANVLTF. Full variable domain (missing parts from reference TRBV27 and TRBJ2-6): EAQVTQNPRYLITVTGKKLTVTCSQNMNHEYMSWYRQDPGLGLRQIYYSMNVEVTDKGDVPEGYKVSRKEKRNFPLILESPSPNQTSLYFCASSLRDRDGANVLTFGAGSRLTVL.

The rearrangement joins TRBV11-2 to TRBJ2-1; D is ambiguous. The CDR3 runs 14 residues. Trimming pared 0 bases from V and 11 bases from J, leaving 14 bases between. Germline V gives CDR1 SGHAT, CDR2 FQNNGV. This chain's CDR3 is CASSLDLRSEKQFF. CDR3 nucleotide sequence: TGTGCCAGCAGCTTAGATCTCCGGTCAGAAAAGCAGTTCTTC.

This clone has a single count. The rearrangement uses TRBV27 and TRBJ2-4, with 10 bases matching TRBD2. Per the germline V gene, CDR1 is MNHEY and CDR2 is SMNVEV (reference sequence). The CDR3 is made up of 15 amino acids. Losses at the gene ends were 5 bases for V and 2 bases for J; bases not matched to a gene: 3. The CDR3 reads CASSRLAGTKNIQYF. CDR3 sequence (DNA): TGTGCCAGCAGTCGACTAGCGGGTACCAAAAACATTCAGTACTTC.

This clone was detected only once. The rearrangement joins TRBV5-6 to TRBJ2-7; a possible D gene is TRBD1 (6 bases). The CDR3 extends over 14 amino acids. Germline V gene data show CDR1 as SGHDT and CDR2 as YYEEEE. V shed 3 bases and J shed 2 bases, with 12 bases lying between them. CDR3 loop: CASSYRDTAYEQYF. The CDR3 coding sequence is TGTGCCAGCAGCTACCGGGACACGGCCTACGAGCAGTACTTC.